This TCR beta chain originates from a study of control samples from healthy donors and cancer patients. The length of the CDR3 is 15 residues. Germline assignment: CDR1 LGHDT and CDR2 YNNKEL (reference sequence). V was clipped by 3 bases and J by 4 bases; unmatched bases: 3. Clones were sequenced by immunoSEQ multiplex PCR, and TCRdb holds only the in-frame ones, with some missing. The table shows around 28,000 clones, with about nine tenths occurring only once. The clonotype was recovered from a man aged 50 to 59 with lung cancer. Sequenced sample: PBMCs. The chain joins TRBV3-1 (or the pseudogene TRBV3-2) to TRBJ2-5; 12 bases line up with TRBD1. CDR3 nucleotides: TGTGCCAGCAGCCATTGGGACAGGGGGCTAGAGACCCAGTACTTC. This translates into CASSHWDRGLETQYF.